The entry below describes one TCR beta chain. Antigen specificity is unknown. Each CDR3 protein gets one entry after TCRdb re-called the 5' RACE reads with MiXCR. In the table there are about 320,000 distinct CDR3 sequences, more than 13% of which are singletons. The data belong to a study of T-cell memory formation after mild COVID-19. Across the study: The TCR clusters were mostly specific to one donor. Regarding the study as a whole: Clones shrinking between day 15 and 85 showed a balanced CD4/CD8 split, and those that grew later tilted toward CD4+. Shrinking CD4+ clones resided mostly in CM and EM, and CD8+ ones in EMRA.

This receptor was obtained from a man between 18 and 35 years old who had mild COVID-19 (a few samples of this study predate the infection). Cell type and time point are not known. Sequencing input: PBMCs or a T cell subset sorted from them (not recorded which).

CDR3 sequence reads: CASRLTGGSGANVLTF. The CDR3, as DNA: TGTGCCAGCAGATTGACAGGGGGCAGTGGGGCCAACGTCCTGACTTTC. The J gene is TRBJ2-6, the V gene TRBV7-3; TRBD1 agrees at 10 bases. The CDR3 extends over 16 amino acids. With 6 bases clipped from V and 3 bases from J, the junction kept 5 bases outside the gene matches. Germline V gene data show CDR1 as SGHTA and CDR2 as FQGTGA. The complete variable domain, with remaining parts taken from reference TRBV7-3 and TRBJ2-6, reads GAGVSQTPSNKVTEKGKYVELRCDPISGHTALYWYRQSLGQGPEFLIYFQGTGAADDSGLPNDRFFAVRPEGSVSTLKIQRTERGDSAVYLCASRLTGGSGANVLTFGAGSRLTVL.